This T cell receptor beta chain was obtained from a study of T cell changes during pregnancy in multiple sclerosis. Using immunoSEQ multiplex PCR, the repertoire was profiled, and TCRdb retains in-frame clones only, with some absent. The repertoire holds approximately 40,000 clones, with roughly 90% as singletons. The germline V and J ends were trimmed by 7 bases and 5 bases, with 11 bases remaining between them. CDR3 length: 12 amino acids. Germline V lookup: CDR1 MNHEY, CDR2 SVGAGI. The specimen was CD4+ T cells from peripheral blood mononuclear cells, collected before pregnancy. The receptor comes from a female donor with multiple sclerosis, enrolled in a pregnancy study. This chain links TRBV6-5 with TRBJ1-2; D is possibly TRBD1 (6 bases). CDR3 region: CASKGHRYGYTF. The DNA of the CDR3 is TGTGCCAGCAAGGGACACCGATATGGCTACACCTTC.